This T cell receptor (beta chain) was captured in a study of PD-1 blockade in classical Hodgkin lymphoma. There was relapse after autologous stem cell transplantation in every patient, and there was variation in brentuximab vedotin exposure. The table came from immunoSEQ multiplex PCR; TCRdb's copy has only in-frame clones and leaves some out. The sample has 80,000 to 100,000 clones; about nine tenths are singletons. This sample comprised peripheral blood mononuclear cells (PBMCs), obtained at baseline. The TCR sequence derives from a human donor with classical Hodgkin lymphoma.

CDR3 sequence reads: CASRTIFSGRRTDTQYF. The CDR3 bases are TGTGCCAGCAGGACCATCTTTAGCGGGAGAAGGACAGATACGCAGTATTTT. The chain employs TRBV28 and TRBJ2-3, with TRBD2 matching over 9 bases. This CDR3 comprises 17 residues. The germline V gene encodes CDR1 MDHEN and CDR2 SYDVKM. The trim removed 6 bases at V and 3 bases at J, leaving 13 bases unmatched.